A selection of T cell receptor beta chains follows, all from one sample in a study of cytomegalovirus exposure and HLA in healthy donors. Clones were sequenced by immunoSEQ multiplex PCR, and TCRdb holds only the in-frame ones, with some missing. The sample has roughly 180,000 clones, 80% seen once. The sample was PBMCs. These receptors all come from a woman in her forties or fifties in good health and CMV-seropositive. Both conserved end residues are part of each CDR3. D genes are given only for firm matches. Some rows have no size entry. The others give once, few or many, or a class for an expanded clone.

>TRBV4-3|few|TRBJ2-2|TRBD1
CASSQEGTGTTGELFF
TGCGCCAGCAGCCAAGAGGGGACAGGAACCACCGGGGAGCTGTTTTTT
>TRBV13|.|TRBJ2-7|.
CASSSYTGEQYF
TGTGCCAGCAGCTCCTATACCGGCGAGCAGTACTTC
>TRBV29-1|.|TRBJ2-5|TRBD2
CSGAAGTGETQYF
TGCAGCGGAGCAGCGGGAACCGGAGAGACCCAGTACTTC
>TRBV4-1|.|TRBJ1-1|.
CASSPDGGAGEAFF
TGCGCCAGCAGCCCAGACGGGGGGGCTGGGGAAGCTTTCTTT
>TRBV7-2|few|TRBJ2-2|TRBD1
CASSSTGIGELFF
TGTGCCAGCAGCTCGACAGGGATAGGGGAGCTGTTTTTT
>TRBV18|.|TRBJ2-7|TRBD2
CASSPSISGRSYEQYF
TGTGCCAGCTCACCGTCTATTAGCGGGAGAAGCTACGAGCAGTACTTC
>TRBV18|few|TRBJ1-1|TRBD1
CASSPFGTGTTWAEAFF
TGTGCCAGCTCACCATTCGGGACAGGAACTACTTGGGCTGAAGCTTTCTTT
>TRBV7-3|.|TRBJ2-1|TRBD2
CASTLIAGGSNEQFF
TGTGCCAGCACCCTAATAGCGGGAGGATCCAATGAGCAGTTCTTC
>TRBV14|.|TRBJ2-3|TRBD2
CASSQVRRFGTSFLDTQYF
TGTGCCAGCAGCCAAGTCCGGAGATTCGGGACTAGTTTTTTAGATACGCAGTATTTT
>TRBV30|.|TRBJ1-1|.
CAWSTLQGRDEAFF
TGTGCCTGGAGTACACTACAGGGCCGGGATGAAGCTTTCTTT
>TRBV6-6|few|TRBJ1-2|TRBD1
CATRDRANYGYTF
TGTGCCACCAGGGACAGAGCTAACTATGGCTACACCTTC
>TRBV7-2|.|TRBJ2-1|.
CASSQNEQFF
TGTGCCAGCAGCCAGAATGAGCAGTTCTTC
>TRBV6-4|.|TRBJ1-4|.
CASTKKGHLNEKLFF
TGTGCCAGCACCAAGAAAGGACACCTTAATGAAAAACTGTTTTTT
>TRBV5-8|.|TRBJ2-5|.
CASSLSISGLQETQYF
TGTGCCAGCAGCTTGTCTATCAGCGGTCTCCAAGAGACCCAGTACTTC
>TRBV29-1|.|TRBJ2-3|.
CSVVGASDTQYF
TGCAGCGTTGTGGGGGCCTCAGATACGCAGTATTTT
>TRBV4-3|.|TRBJ2-1|TRBD1
CASSLGTGAKYNEQFF
TGCGCCAGCAGCCTTGGGACAGGGGCCAAATACAATGAGCAGTTCTTC
>TRBV9|.|TRBJ2-7|TRBD2
CASSPRTSGVNEQYF
TGTGCCAGCAGCCCACGGACTAGCGGGGTCAACGAGCAGTACTTC
>TRBV10-3|.|TRBJ2-7|.
CAISDRAPDYEQYF
TGTGCCATCAGTGACAGGGCCCCTGACTACGAGCAGTACTTC
>TRBV2|once|TRBJ2-5|.
CASRERGHEETQYF
TGTGCCAGCAGGGAAAGAGGCCACGAAGAGACCCAGTACTTC
>TRBV11-2|.|TRBJ1-1|TRBD1
CASSLSGGWNTEAFF
TGTGCCAGCAGCTTGTCAGGGGGTTGGAACACTGAAGCTTTCTTT
>TRBV28|.|TRBJ1-2|.
CASSPFGQVPGYTF
TGTGCCAGCAGTCCCTTCGGTCAGGTTCCTGGCTACACCTTC
>TRBV7-6|few|TRBJ1-2|TRBD1
CASGTGDYGYTF
TGTGCCAGCGGGACAGGGGACTATGGCTACACCTTC
>TRBV19|.|TRBJ2-7|TRBD1
CASSPSRDRGLWGQYF
TGTGCCAGTAGTCCGAGCCGGGACAGGGGATTGTGGGGGCAGTACTTC
>TRBV7-3|.|TRBJ1-5|.
CASSLTGAGQPQHF
TGTGCCAGCAGCTTAACGGGGGCTGGACAGCCCCAGCATTTT
>TRBV6-4|.|TRBJ2-2|.
CASTPLNTGELFF
TGTGCCAGCACCCCCTTGAACACCGGGGAGCTGTTTTTT
>TRBV29-1|.|TRBJ1-1|TRBD1
CSVEDPPGGTEAFF
TGCAGCGTTGAAGATCCCCCAGGGGGTACTGAAGCTTTCTTT
>TRBV28|.|TRBJ2-1|.
CASSAPGNRVGNEQFF
TGTGCCAGCAGTGCCCCGGGAAATCGAGTCGGCAATGAGCAGTTCTTC
>TRBV11-2|.|TRBJ2-2|.
CASSLWRDTGELFF
TGTGCCAGCAGCTTATGGCGGGACACCGGGGAGCTGTTTTTT
>TRBV7-9|.|TRBJ2-3|.
CASPPRGLGASTDTQYF
TGTGCCAGCCCCCCCAGGGGCCTCGGGGCTAGCACAGATACGCAGTATTTT
>TRBV19|.|TRBJ1-4|.
CASRAFATNEKLFF
TGTGCCAGTAGGGCCTTTGCAACTAATGAAAAACTGTTTTTT
>TRBV11-3|once|TRBJ2-1|TRBD2
CASSLDGLADNEQFF
TGTGCCAGCAGCTTAGATGGTCTAGCGGACAATGAGCAGTTCTTC
>TRBV7-8|.|TRBJ1-5|TRBD1
CASSPDRAGWGNQPQHF
TGTGCCAGCAGCCCGGACAGGGCAGGTTGGGGAAATCAGCCCCAGCATTTT
>TRBV7-9|.|TRBJ1-1|.
CASSLRPGNLNTEAFF
TGTGCCAGCAGCTTAAGACCGGGTAACTTGAACACTGAAGCTTTCTTT
>TRBV7-2|.|TRBJ1-2|.
CASNTGTTYGYTF
TGTGCCAGCAACACAGGGACCACTTATGGCTACACCTTC
>TRBV9|.|TRBJ2-2|TRBD2
CASSRSGTSVTGELFF
TGTGCCAGCAGCCGATCCGGGACTAGCGTCACCGGGGAGCTGTTTTTT
>TRBV18|.|TRBJ1-1|TRBD1
CASSRDRVANTEAFF
TGTGCCAGCTCACGGGACAGGGTGGCGAACACTGAAGCTTTCTTT
>TRBV5-4|.|TRBJ1-1|.
CASSLSTEAFF
TGTGCCAGCAGCTTGTCTACTGAAGCTTTCTTT
>TRBV5-5|.|TRBJ2-2|TRBD2
CASSLVAGLVGELFF
TGTGCCAGCAGCTTGGTAGCGGGTCTGGTCGGGGAGCTGTTTTTT
>TRBV5-1|once|TRBJ2-5|.
CASSGEETQYF
TGCGCCAGCAGCGGGGAGGAGACCCAGTACTTC
>TRBV7-9|few|TRBJ2-7|TRBD2
CASSLERGQGHF
TGTGCCAGCAGCTTAGAGCGGGGCCAGGGCCACTTC
>TRBV5-6|.|TRBJ2-1|.
CASSSYGVGGLAYNEQFF
TGTGCCAGCAGCTCATATGGGGTGGGAGGTTTGGCCTACAATGAGCAGTTCTTC
>TRBV5-6|.|TRBJ1-2|TRBD1
CASSPLQGAGYTF
TGTGCCAGCAGCCCACTCCAGGGGGCCGGCTACACCTTC
>TRBV4-2|.|TRBJ2-2|.
CASSQDSSTTNTGELFF
TGTGCCAGCAGCCAAGATTCGTCTACTACGAACACCGGGGAGCTGTTTTTT
>TRBV19|few|TRBJ2-2|.
CASSIQGSRELFF
TGTGCCAGTAGTATTCAGGGGTCCCGGGAGCTGTTTTTT
>TRBV7-9|.|TRBJ1-2|TRBD1
CASSPYRQGWAYGYTF
TGTGCCAGCAGCCCATACCGACAGGGTTGGGCCTATGGCTACACCTTC
>TRBV28|.|TRBJ1-1|TRBD1
CASSWGQGEAFF
TGTGCCAGCAGCTGGGGACAGGGTGAAGCTTTCTTT
>TRBV7-9|.|TRBJ2-3|TRBD2
CASSLGGGMDTQYF
TGTGCCAGCAGCTTAGGCGGGGGGATGGATACGCAGTATTTT
>TRBV2|.|TRBJ2-1|.
CASSEEVALAGFF
TGTGCCAGCAGTGAAGAAGTGGCTCTAGCCGGGTTCTTC
>TRBV9|few|TRBJ2-1|.
CASSLGIAGYNEQFF
TGTGCCAGCAGCCTAGGAATAGCCGGCTACAATGAGCAGTTCTTC
>TRBV11-2|.|TRBJ1-2|.
CASSLSGNANYGYTF
TGTGCCAGCAGCTTAAGCGGGAATGCTAACTATGGCTACACCTTC
>TRBV4-3|.|TRBJ1-6|.
CASSQEAGRVSGAPLHF
TGCGCCAGCAGCCAAGAAGCTGGGAGAGTAAGTGGGGCACCCCTCCACTTT
>TRBV10-1|.|TRBJ2-7|TRBD2
CASSPPSGSGFYEQYF
TGCGCCAGCAGTCCCCCTAGCGGGAGCGGATTCTACGAGCAGTACTTC
>TRBV7-3|once|TRBJ2-3|TRBD2
CASSATSGRYTDTQYF
TGTGCCAGCAGCGCGACTAGCGGGAGGTACACAGATACGCAGTATTTT